The TCR beta chain under discussion was sequenced for a study of early T cells in non-severe SARS-CoV-2 infection. About the study: Chains from this unsorted whole-blood bulk RNA could not be paired.

Trimming removed 6 bases from V and 4 bases from J, with 16 bases in between. Germline V lookup: CDR1 MNHEY, CDR2 SVGAGI. The CDR3 is 15 amino acids. This clonotype was seen at least ten times. cDNA molecules, individually, were tagged with unique molecular identifiers. TCRdb ran MiXCR on the 5' RACE reads and lists one entry per CDR3 protein. This table holds about 48,000 distinct CDR3 sequences, 5.6% found once. The sequencing sample was made of whole blood. The genes are TRBV6-5 and TRBJ1-5; possibly TRBD1 for D (5 bases). This clonotype was sampled from an adult who was a healthcare worker with PCR-confirmed SARS-CoV-2 infection or an uninfected control (not recorded which). CDR3 bases: TGTGCCAGCAGAAAGTTCCCGACAGCAAATCAGCCCCAGCATTTT. Translation gives CASRKFPTANQPQHF.